The 25 T cell receptor beta chains below all came from one sample that was sequenced in a study of cytomegalovirus exposure and HLA in healthy donors. PCR amplification relied on 60 Vbeta primers (plus 13 Jbeta primers). Produced via immunoSEQ multiplex PCR; TCRdb's table is partial and in-frame only. The table includes about 89,000 clones, about two thirds detected once. Sample: PBMCs. The receptors come from a human donor in good health.

This chain uses TRBV11-3 with TRBJ2-7; TRBD1 matches at 7 bases. Germline CDR1 is SGHNT and CDR2 is YENEEA. The CDR3 runs 14 residues. V gave up 3 bases and J gave up 2 bases; unmatched junction bases: 4. CDR3 in DNA: TGTGCCAGCAGCTTCGAAGGGGGCACCTACGAGCAGTACTTC. The encoded protein is CASSFEGGTYEQYF.

This chain uses TRBV7-2 with TRBJ1-6; 9 bases align to TRBD1. CDR1 and CDR2 from the germline V gene are SGHTA and FQGNSA. J gave up 9 bases and V 5 bases, and 8 bases lay outside the gene matches. The CDR3 spans 15 residues. The CDR3 protein is CASSPTGTGFSPLHF. The CDR3 DNA reads TGTGCCAGCAGCCCTACCGGGACAGGGTTTTCACCCCTCCACTTT.

The V and J genes are TRBV29-1 and TRBJ2-7, with a possible D match to TRBD1 (7 bases). The CDR3 has 15 amino acids. Trimming cost V 0 bases and J 2 bases, with 14 bases left between them. From germline, CDR1 is SQVTM and CDR2 ANQGSEA. Here the CDR3 DNA reads TGCAGCGTTGAAGAGGAGGCAGGGGGGACCTACGAGCAGTACTTC. This codes for CSVEEEAGGTYEQYF.

V is TRBV5-1 and J is TRBJ2-5; TRBD2 matches at 9 bases. Matching the DNA end better, TRBJ2-7 makes the J call doubtful. This CDR3 contains 14 residues. Per the germline V gene, CDR1 is SGHRS and CDR2 is YFSETQ. CDR3 in amino acids: CASTSAGGPYEQYF. DNA for the CDR3: TGCGCCAGCACCTCGGCGGGGGGGCCCTACGAGCAGTACTTC.

A word on this clone: At one boundary the junction diverges from the germline segment, which might be a read error. The chain uses TRBV2 and TRBJ2-3; TRBD2 matches 7 bases. CDR1 and CDR2 from the germline V gene are SNHLY and FYNNEI. The CDR3 contains 14 residues. The CDR3 here is CAGAPSGRTDAQYF. DNA for the CDR3: TGTGCCGGTGCCCCTAGCGGACGCACAGATGCGCAGTATTTT. Combining the CDR3 with reference TRBV2 and TRBJ2-3 gives the whole variable domain EPEVTQTPSHQVTQMGQEVILRCVPISNHLYFYWYRQILGQKVEFLVSFYNNEISEKSEIFDDQFSVERPDGSNFTLKIRSTKLEDSAMYFCAGAPSGRTDAQYFGPGTRLTVL.

The chain carries TRBV2 and TRBJ2-1, with TRBD1 matching 11 bases. The CDR3 is 14 residues long. CDR1 is SNHLY, CDR2 FYNNEI, per germline. With V trimmed by 6 bases and J by 9 bases, 7 bases remained unmatched. The CDR3 bases are TGTGCCAGCAGCCACGGACAGGGGGCTGGTGAGCAGTTCTTC. This encodes CASSHGQGAGEQFF.

The chain recombines TRBV10-3 with TRBJ2-2, with D possibly TRBD1 on 6 matching bases. Germline loops: CDR1 ENHRY, CDR2 SYGVKD. The CDR3 is made up of 14 amino acids. Trimming took 9 bases from V and 4 from J, leaving 15 bases between them. CDR3 sequence (DNA): TGTGCCATGGGTCAGGGGAAAGGCACCGGGGAGCTGTTTTTT. Translated, it gives CAMGQGKGTGELFF.

This chain joins TRBV9 and TRBJ2-3, with D tentatively TRBD1 (7 bases). The germline V gene encodes CDR1 SGDLS and CDR2 YYNGEE. V was clipped by 3 bases and J by 1 base, with 15 bases between them. This CDR3 is 16 amino acids long. The CDR3, as DNA: TGTGCCAGCAGCGGGCAGGGGGGTGGTGGCACAGATACGCAGTATTTT. It specifies CASSGQGGGGTDTQYF.

J is TRBJ1-2 and V is TRBV7-2, with 10 bases lining up with TRBD1. Germline trimming cut 1 base from V and 8 bases from J; bases unmatched to any gene: 7. Germline V lookup: CDR1 SGHTA, CDR2 FQGNSA. The CDR3 sequence is 15 residues long. The CDR3 DNA reads TGTGCCAGCAGCTTAGAAAGGACAGGGGGTAAAGGCTACACCTTC. Translation gives CASSLERTGGKGYTF. The full variable domain, with the rest looked up from reference TRBV7-2 and TRBJ1-2, is GAGVSQSPSNKVTEKGKDVELRCDPISGHTALYWYRQSLGQGLEFLIYFQGNSAPDKSGLPSDRFSAERTGGSVSTLTIQRTQQEDSAVYLCASSLERTGGKGYTFGSGTRLTVV.

This clone was recorded only once. DNA for the CDR3: TGCGCCAGCAGCTCCGATCTAGCGGGGGGGCGGGAGACCCAGTACTTC. Encoded protein: CASSSDLAGGRETQYF. This chain uses TRBV5-1 with TRBJ2-5; 12 positions agree with TRBD2. The CDR3 loop spans 16 amino acids. The V and J ends lost 3 bases and 5 bases, in that order; junction bases with no gene match: 8. CDR1 is SGHRS and CDR2 is YFSETQ in the germline V gene.

The CDR3 region has the DNA TGCAGCGTTGTCTGGCGGGTGTCCACTGAAGCTTTCTTT. It encodes CSVVWRVSTEAFF. This chain joins TRBV29-1 and TRBJ1-1; D is uncertain. V was shortened by 4 bases and J by 4 bases, with 13 bases between the two germline ends. Germline CDR1 SQVTM, CDR2 ANQGSEA. This CDR3 contains 13 residues.

The chain recombines TRBV30 with TRBJ2-5, with 8 bases matching TRBD2. The CDR3 has 14 residues. Trimming removed 0 bases from V and 5 bases from J; junction bases left unmatched: 5. In germline, CDR1 is GTSNPN, CDR2 SVGIG (reference sequence). In DNA, the CDR3 is TGTGCCTGGAGTGTGGCGGGGGGTACGGAGACCCAGTACTTC. It encodes CAWSVAGGTETQYF. Drawing the rest from reference TRBV30 and TRBJ2-5, the complete variable domain is SQTIHQWPATLVQPVGSPLSLECTVEGTSNPNLYWYRQAAGRGLQLLFYSVGIGQISSEVPQNLSASRPQDRQFILSSKKLLLSDSGFYLCAWSVAGGTETQYFGPGTRLLVL.

J is TRBJ2-6 and V is TRBV9; a possible D gene is TRBD2 (6 bases). Germline assignment: CDR1 SGDLS and CDR2 YYNGEE. V was pared by 1 base and J by 2 bases, with 7 bases between. This CDR3 has 15 amino acids. The CDR3 bases are TGTGCCAGCAGCGTATGGAGGGCTGGGGCCAACGTCCTGACTTTC. Protein product: CASSVWRAGANVLTF. Combining the CDR3 with reference TRBV9 and TRBJ2-6 gives the whole variable domain DSGVTQTPKHLITATGQRVTLRCSPRSGDLSVYWYQQSLDQGLQFLIQYYNGEERAKGNILERFSAQQFPDLHSELNLSSLELGDSALYFCASSVWRAGANVLTFGAGSRLTVL.

The gene calls are TRBV7-3 and TRBJ2-3; D is perhaps TRBD2 (5 bases). The CDR3 contains 14 residues. V gave up 4 bases and J gave up 6 bases, with 14 bases separating them. Germline V CDR1 and CDR2: SGHTA, FQGTGA. As DNA, the CDR3 is TGTGCCAGCAGCTCCTATTCTGGGGAGGATACGCAGTATTTT. This gives the protein CASSSYSGEDTQYF.

The chain combines TRBV18 with TRBJ1-3; 7 bases match TRBD1. In germline, CDR1 is KGHSH, CDR2 LQKENI. The V and J ends lost 1 base and 0 bases, in that order; junction bases with no gene match: 3. This CDR3 contains 16 residues. The DNA for the CDR3 is TGTGCCAGCTCACCACGGGACAGCGTCTCTGGAAACACCATATATTTT. Protein: CASSPRDSVSGNTIYF.

The chain carries TRBV19 and TRBJ2-4; TRBD1 might be the D (5 bases). The CDR3 consists of 16 residues. The germline V gene encodes CDR1 LNHDA and CDR2 SQIVND (reference sequence). Deletions cut 10 bases from V and 0 bases from J, with 19 bases between. CDR3 loop: CATGKGRGIAKNIQYF. The CDR3 nucleotides are TGTGCCACCGGAAAGGGAAGGGGAATAGCCAAAAACATTCAGTACTTC.

This clone was detected only once. The V and J genes are TRBV11-2 and TRBJ2-7, with 7 nucleotides matching TRBD1. Losses at the gene ends were 5 bases for V and 2 bases for J; bases not matched to a gene: 6. CDR3 length: 14 amino acids. The germline V gene encodes CDR1 SGHAT and CDR2 FQNNGV. The CDR3 here is CASSRTGTTYEQYF. CDR3 in DNA: TGTGCCAGCAGCCGGACAGGAACCACCTACGAGCAGTACTTC.

The CDR3 nucleotides read TGTGCCAGTAGACCGGGACAGGACCGGGAGACCCAGTACTTC. This gives the protein CASRPGQDRETQYF. The chain employs TRBV19 and TRBJ2-5; 8 positions agree with TRBD1. CDR3 length equals 14 residues. Germline-derived CDR1 and CDR2 are LNHDA and SQIVND (reference sequence). V dropped 6 bases and J dropped 5; count of bases not matched to a gene: 8. The full variable domain, its missing parts supplied by reference TRBV19 and TRBJ2-5, is DGGITQSPKYLFRKEGQNVTLSCEQNLNHDAMYWYRQDPGQGLRLIYYSQIVNDFQKGDIAEGYSVSREKKESFPLTVTSAQKNPTAFYLCASRPGQDRETQYFGPGTRLLVL.

The J gene is TRBJ1-2, the V gene TRBV29-1; D is ambiguous. The CDR3 contains 12 residues. Germline V gives CDR1 SQVTM, CDR2 ANQGSEA. Trimming removed 3 bases from V and 3 bases from J, with 8 bases in between. CDR3 DNA: TGCAGCGTTGAGGCCAGCGACTATGGCTACACCTTC. Translation: CSVEASDYGYTF.

The rearrangement joins TRBV5-4 to TRBJ2-3, with unresolved D. The CDR3 runs 15 residues. V was shortened by 0 bases and J by 3 bases, with 11 bases between the two germline ends. CDR1 is SGHNT, CDR2 YYREEE, per germline (reference sequence). CDR3 DNA sequence: TGTGCCAGCAGCTTGGCGGAGATGCGGACAGATACGCAGTATTTT. It yields the protein CASSLAEMRTDTQYF. Using reference TRBV5-4 and TRBJ2-3 for the parts outside the CDR3, the full variable domain is ETGVTQSPTHLIKTRGQQVTLRCSSQSGHNTVSWYQQALGQGPQFIFQYYREEENGRGNFPPRFSGLQFPNYSSELNVNALELDDSALYLCASSLAEMRTDTQYFGPGTRLTVL.

This clone was observed a few times. A read error may produce the germline difference seen at one junction end. This chain links TRBV7-9 with TRBJ2-1, with D tentatively TRBD2 (6 bases). There are 11 residues in the CDR3. Germline CDR1 SEHNR, CDR2 FQNEAQ (reference sequence). CDR3 nucleotides: TGTGCCAGCAGCTTAGAGGGAGGCAGAGTCTTC. Translated, it gives CASSLEGGRVF.

The V call is TRBV5-1, the J call TRBJ2-3; the D gene is possibly TRBD1 (6 bases). Deletions cut 3 bases from V and 3 bases from J, with 11 bases between. The CDR3 runs to 14 residues. Germline V gene data show CDR1 as SGHRS and CDR2 as YFSETQ. This CDR3 is CASSSGTMTDTQYF. CDR3 nucleotides: TGCGCCAGCAGCTCAGGGACAATGACAGATACGCAGTATTTT.

In DNA, the CDR3 is TGTGCCAGCAGCGGGAGGGACAACTCGCACGAGCAGTACTTC. This gives the protein CASSGRDNSHEQYF. The chain joins TRBV21-1 to TRBJ2-7; the table's D call TRBD2 went unverified against the DNA. TRBV21-1 is shown as a pseudogene. The CDR3 runs to 14 residues.

This CDR3 reads CASSLHPGRTYEQYF. CDR3 nucleotide sequence: TGTGCCAGCAGCTTACACCCAGGCCGTACCTACGAGCAGTACTTC. The chain links TRBV7-3 to TRBJ2-7; the D is unclear. Looked up from germline, CDR1 is SGHTA and CDR2 is FQGTGA. CDR3 length: 15 residues. The V gene lost 2 bases and the J gene lost 2 bases, with 13 bases spanning the gap. The full variable domain, rest sourced from reference TRBV7-3 and TRBJ2-7, is GAGVSQTPSNKVTEKGKYVELRCDPISGHTALYWYRQSLGQGPEFLIYFQGTGAADDSGLPNDRFFAVRPEGSVSTLKIQRTERGDSAVYLCASSLHPGRTYEQYFGPGTRLTVT.

This clone was counted a few times. The V call is TRBV5-1, the J call TRBJ1-6; no firm D call. CDR1 and CDR2 (germline): SGHRS, YFSETQ. The germline V and J ends were trimmed by 2 bases and 9 bases, with 12 bases remaining between them. The CDR3 loop spans 14 amino acids. The CDR3 protein is CASSFGVNSSPLHF. The DNA for the CDR3 is TGCGCCAGCAGCTTCGGAGTCAATAGTTCACCCCTCCACTTT.